This TCR beta chain was captured in a study of T cells after yellow fever vaccination. Overall study findings and caveats: The bulk population could contribute abundant contaminating clonotypes to FACS-sorted repertoires. Shared CD4/CD8 clonotypes were a small share, likely from convergent recombination.

This clonotype was counted ten times or more. The antigen remains unidentified. The CDR3 sequence is 16 residues long. Germline V gene sequence: CDR1 SGHVS, CDR2 FQNEAQ. Germline trimming cut 5 bases from V and 4 bases from J; bases unmatched to any gene: 12. Via MiXCR, TCRdb re-called the 5' RACE reads, giving one row per CDR3 protein. The sample holds 70,000 to 80,000 distinct CDR3 sequences, under 9.5% seen once. The clonotype originates from a man between 18 and 35 years old who received the YFV17D yellow fever vaccine. The chain has TRBV7-8 and TRBJ2-3, with 7 bases that match TRBD2. The specimen was CD8+ T cells sorted from PBMCs, collected 10 to 11 days after the first yellow fever vaccination. The CDR3 bases are TGTGCCAGCAGCGACGCGGGGGTCTACGTTGCAGATACGCAGTATTTT. Amino acids: CASSDAGVYVADTQYF.